The present entry profiles one T cell receptor (beta chain) with its context. Here immunoSEQ multiplex PCR was the method, and the copy in TCRdb shows in-frame clones only, minus some. The repertoire includes 190,000 or so clones, around 88% of them detected once, and around 4% sits in the top ten. This CDR3 spans 17 amino acids. The junction had 10 bases not matched to a gene; V was cut back by 1 base and J by 5 bases. Germline V gives CDR1 LNHDA, CDR2 SQIVND (reference sequence). This entry comes from a study of blood T cell repertoires in COVID-19. Study overall: Sources were T cells, B-cell-depleted T cells, or PBMCs; the material itself was cDNA or gDNA.

Participants, about 18 to 95 years old, spanned more than 20 US areas. Individuals in the exposed group had encountered a COVID-19 case within 2 weeks preceding study entry. This sequence was found in a woman between 25 and 40 years old who had been exposed to COVID-19. The chain couples TRBV19 to TRBJ1-5, with 8 nucleotides matching TRBD1. Sequences were obtained from PBMCs or T cells enriched from blood (not recorded which). CDR3 residues: CASSIAQGPGGDQPQHF. The CDR3, as DNA: TGTGCCAGTAGTATAGCCCAGGGGCCAGGGGGCGATCAGCCCCAGCATTTT.